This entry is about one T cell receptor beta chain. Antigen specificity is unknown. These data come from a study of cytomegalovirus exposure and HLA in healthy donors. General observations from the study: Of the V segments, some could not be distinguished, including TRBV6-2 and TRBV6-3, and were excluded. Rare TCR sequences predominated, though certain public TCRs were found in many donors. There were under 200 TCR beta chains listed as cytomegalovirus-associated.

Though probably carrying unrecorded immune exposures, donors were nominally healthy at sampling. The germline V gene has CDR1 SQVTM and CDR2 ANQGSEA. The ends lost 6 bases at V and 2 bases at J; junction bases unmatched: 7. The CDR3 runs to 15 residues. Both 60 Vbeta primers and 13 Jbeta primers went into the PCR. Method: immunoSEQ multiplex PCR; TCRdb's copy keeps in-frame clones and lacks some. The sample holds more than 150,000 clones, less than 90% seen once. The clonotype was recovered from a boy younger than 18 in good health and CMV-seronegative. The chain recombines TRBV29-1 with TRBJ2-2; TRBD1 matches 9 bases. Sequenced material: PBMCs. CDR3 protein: CSVRQGVENTGELFF. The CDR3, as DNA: TGCAGCGTCAGACAGGGGGTTGAAAACACCGGGGAGCTGTTTTTT.